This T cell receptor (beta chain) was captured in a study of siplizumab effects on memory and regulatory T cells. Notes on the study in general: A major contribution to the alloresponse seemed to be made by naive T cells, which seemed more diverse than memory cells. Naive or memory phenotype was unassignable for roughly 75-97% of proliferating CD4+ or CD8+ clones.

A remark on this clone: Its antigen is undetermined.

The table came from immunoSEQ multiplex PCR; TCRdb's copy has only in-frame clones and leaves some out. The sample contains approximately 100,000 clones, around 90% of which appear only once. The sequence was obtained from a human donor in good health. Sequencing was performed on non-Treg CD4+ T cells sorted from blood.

The CDR3 spells CSGLMEETQYF. The CDR3 DNA is TGCAGCGGCTTAATGGAAGAGACCCAGTACTTC. The genes are TRBV29-1 and TRBJ2-5; D gene unclear. CDR3 length: 11 residues. Trimming pared 7 bases from V and 3 bases from J, leaving 9 bases between. Germline loops: CDR1 SQVTM, CDR2 ANQGSEA.